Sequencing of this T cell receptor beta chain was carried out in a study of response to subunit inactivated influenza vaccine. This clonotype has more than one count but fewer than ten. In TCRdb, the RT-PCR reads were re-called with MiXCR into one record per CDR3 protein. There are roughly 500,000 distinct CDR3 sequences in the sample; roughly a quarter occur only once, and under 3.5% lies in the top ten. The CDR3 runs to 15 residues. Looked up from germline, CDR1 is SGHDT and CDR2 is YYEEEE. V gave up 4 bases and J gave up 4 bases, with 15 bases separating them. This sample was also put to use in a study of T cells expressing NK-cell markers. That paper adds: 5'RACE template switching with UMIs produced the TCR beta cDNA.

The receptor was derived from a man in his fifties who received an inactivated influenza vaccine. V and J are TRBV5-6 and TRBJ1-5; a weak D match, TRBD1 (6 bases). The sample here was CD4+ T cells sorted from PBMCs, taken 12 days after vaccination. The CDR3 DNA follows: TGTGCCAGCAGCGACGGGACATTTGAAAATCAGCCCCAGCATTTT. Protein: CASSDGTFENQPQHF. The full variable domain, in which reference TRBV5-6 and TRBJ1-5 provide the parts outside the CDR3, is DAGVTQSPTHLIKTRGQQVTLRCSPKSGHDTVSWYQQALGQGPQFIFQYYEEEERQRGNFPDRFSGHQFPNYSSELNVNALLLGDSALYLCASSDGTFENQPQHFGDGTRLSIL.